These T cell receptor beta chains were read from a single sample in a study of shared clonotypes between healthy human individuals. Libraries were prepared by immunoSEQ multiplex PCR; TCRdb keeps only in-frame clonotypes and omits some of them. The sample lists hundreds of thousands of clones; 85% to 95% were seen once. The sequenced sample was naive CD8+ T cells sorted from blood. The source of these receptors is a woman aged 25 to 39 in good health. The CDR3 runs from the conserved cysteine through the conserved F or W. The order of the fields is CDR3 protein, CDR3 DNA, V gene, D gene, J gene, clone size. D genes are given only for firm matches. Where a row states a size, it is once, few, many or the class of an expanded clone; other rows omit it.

CDR3 protein: CASSEGEDRFSYEQYF; CDR3 DNA: TGTGCCAGCAGTGAAGGAGAGGACAGGTTCTCCTACGAGCAGTACTTC; V gene: TRBV2; D gene: TRBD1; J gene: TRBJ2-7; clone size: NA
CDR3 protein: CSAGGDNEQFF; CDR3 DNA: TGCAGCGCTGGGGGCGACAATGAGCAGTTCTTC; V gene: TRBV29-1; D gene: NA; J gene: TRBJ2-1; clone size: NA
CDR3 protein: CASSFLGSGLAANTGELFF; CDR3 DNA: TGTGCCAGCAGCTTCCTGGGGTCTGGGCTAGCGGCGAACACCGGGGAGCTGTTTTTT; V gene: TRBV11-2; D gene: TRBD2; J gene: TRBJ2-2; clone size: NA
CDR3 protein: CAWNTGTGEYEQYF; CDR3 DNA: TGTGCCTGGAACACGGGGACAGGGGAATACGAGCAGTACTTC; V gene: TRBV30; D gene: TRBD1; J gene: TRBJ2-7; clone size: once
CDR3 protein: CASSPLSRVNEQYF; CDR3 DNA: TGCGCCAGCAGCCCCCTCAGCAGGGTCAACGAGCAGTACTTC; V gene: TRBV10-1; D gene: NA; J gene: TRBJ2-7; clone size: NA
CDR3 protein: CASSLRQGADTQYF; CDR3 DNA: TGTGCCAGCAGCCTCCGGCAGGGCGCAGATACGCAGTATTTT; V gene: TRBV7-9; D gene: NA; J gene: TRBJ2-3; clone size: NA
CDR3 protein: CASSFAREWGGELFF; CDR3 DNA: TGTGCCAGCAGTTTTGCCCGGGAGTGGGGCGGGGAGCTGTTTTTT; V gene: TRBV27; D gene: NA; J gene: TRBJ2-2; clone size: once
CDR3 protein: CASSDRDRAYQETQYF; CDR3 DNA: TGTGCCAGCAGCGACCGGGACAGGGCGTACCAAGAGACCCAGTACTTC; V gene: TRBV5-4; D gene: TRBD1; J gene: TRBJ2-5; clone size: NA
CDR3 protein: CASSSTTGYEQYF; CDR3 DNA: TGTGCCAGCAGCTCGACGACTGGCTACGAGCAGTACTTC; V gene: TRBV11-2; D gene: NA; J gene: TRBJ2-7; clone size: NA
CDR3 protein: CASRKLATNTGELFF; CDR3 DNA: TGTGCCAGCAGAAAACTAGCGACGAACACCGGGGAGCTGTTTTTT; V gene: TRBV7-6; D gene: TRBD2; J gene: TRBJ2-2; clone size: NA
CDR3 protein: CASTWDTSYEQYF; CDR3 DNA: TGTGCCAGCACCTGGGACACCAGTTACGAGCAGTACTTC; V gene: TRBV6-1; D gene: NA; J gene: TRBJ2-7; clone size: NA
CDR3 protein: CASSAPGSKGITGELFF; CDR3 DNA: TGTGCCAGCAGCGCCCCCGGGAGTAAGGGGATTACCGGGGAGCTGTTTTTT; V gene: TRBV13; D gene: NA; J gene: TRBJ2-2; clone size: NA
CDR3 protein: CAGGAGEGYTF; CDR3 DNA: TGTGCCGGGGGGGCAGGAGAGGGCTACACCTTC; V gene: TRBV11-3; D gene: NA; J gene: TRBJ1-2; clone size: once
CDR3 protein: CASSQGLGLPQETQYF; CDR3 DNA: TGCGCCAGCAGCCAAGGATTGGGTCTCCCCCAAGAGACCCAGTACTTC; V gene: TRBV4-1; D gene: NA; J gene: TRBJ2-5; clone size: NA
CDR3 protein: CASSIGPSGTYEQYF; CDR3 DNA: TGTGCCAGTAGTATAGGCCCTAGCGGAACCTACGAGCAGTACTTC; V gene: TRBV19; D gene: TRBD2; J gene: TRBJ2-7; clone size: NA
CDR3 protein: CASSDHAGTLTEQYF; CDR3 DNA: TGTGCCAGTAGTGACCATGCCGGGACACTCACCGAGCAGTACTTC; V gene: TRBV19; D gene: NA; J gene: TRBJ2-7; clone size: NA